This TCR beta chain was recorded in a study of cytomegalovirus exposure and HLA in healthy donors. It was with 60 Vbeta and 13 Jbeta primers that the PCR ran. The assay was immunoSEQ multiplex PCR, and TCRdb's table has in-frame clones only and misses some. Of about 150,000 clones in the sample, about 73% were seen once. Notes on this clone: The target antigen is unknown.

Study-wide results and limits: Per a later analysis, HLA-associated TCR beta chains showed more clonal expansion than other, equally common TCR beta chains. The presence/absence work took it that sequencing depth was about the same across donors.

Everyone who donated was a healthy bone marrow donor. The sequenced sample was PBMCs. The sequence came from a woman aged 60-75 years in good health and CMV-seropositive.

CDR3 sequence reads: CASSPGGREASPFSYEQYF. The CDR3 coding sequence is TGTGCCAGCAGCCCAGGGGGGCGGGAGGCTAGTCCCTTCTCCTACGAGCAGTACTTC. The genes are TRBV11-3 and TRBJ2-7; D might be TRBD2 (8 bases). Germline V gives CDR1 SGHNT, CDR2 YENEEA. V was clipped by 5 bases and J by 0 bases, with 26 bases between them. This CDR3 is 19 amino acids long. The full variable domain, its missing parts supplied by reference TRBV11-3 and TRBJ2-7, is EAGVVQSPRYKIIEKKQPVAFWCNPISGHNTLYWYLQNLGQGPELLIRYENEEAVDDSQLPKDRFSAERLKGVDSTLKIQPAELGDSAVYLCASSPGGREASPFSYEQYFGPGTRLTVT.